This TCR beta chain is from a study of tumor and adjacent non-tumor tissue in lung cancer. Study in general: Stage I to III disease affected ten to eleven men and 5 women aged about 31 to 85.

A modified ARM-PCR protocol with three rounds of nested PCR amplified TCRbeta. MiXCR, run by TCRdb on the multiplex PCR reads, gives a single entry per CDR3 protein. The sample includes about 120,000 distinct CDR3 sequences, approximately 66% seen only once; the top ten take more than 10%. Trimming cost V 0 bases and J 5 bases, with 14 bases left between them. CDR1 and CDR2 from the germline V gene are SGHNT and YYREEE (reference sequence). CDR3 length equals 15 residues. This sample's RNA came from whole unsorted tissue. Details on this clonotype: This CDR3 is missing its conserved last phenylalanine or tryptophan, likely due to a read error.

This receptor was identified in a man aged 25-45 years with non-small cell lung cancer. The chain employs TRBV5-4 and TRBJ2-5; tentatively, D is TRBD2 (6 bases). The specimen sequenced was lung tumor tissue. CDR3 DNA: TGTGCCAGCAGCTTGGCCGGGCTAGCGAGGGAGACCCAGTACATC. It codes for CASSLAGLARETQYI.